The 21 T cell receptor beta chains listed next were all sequenced from one sample in a study of response to subunit inactivated influenza vaccine (dated by TCRdb to the late 2010s). The library was prepared using RT-PCR. Instrument used: Illumina HiSeq 2500. TCRdb cleaned the public reads at Q25 with fastp, built clones with MiXCR and kept in-frame beta chains. Each CDR3 protein appears once, grouped with its most common genes and DNA. Across this sample there are about 830,000 distinct CDR3 sequences, with about 18% seen only once. The top ten hold around 9.9% of the sample. The material sequenced was PBMCs from blood, taken 5 days after vaccination. Source of these receptors: a man aged 45-65 years who received an inactivated influenza vaccine. Donor details come from another sample of the same person, matched by shared clones.

The chain carries TRBV20-1 and TRBJ2-1; the D gene is possibly TRBD2 (5 bases). The germline CDR1 and CDR2 sequences are DFQATT and SNEGSKA (reference sequence). V was shortened by 3 bases and J by 0 bases, with 6 bases between the two germline ends. This CDR3 is 13 amino acids long. The CDR3 DNA follows: TGCAGTGCTAGCGGGATCTCCTACAATGAGCAGTTCTTC. Its translation: CSASGISYNEQFF.

The count of this clonotype is one. The V and J genes are TRBV4-3 and TRBJ1-5, with D unresolved. V lost 2 bases and J lost 4, with 12 bases in between. This CDR3 is 15 amino acids long. Looked up from germline, CDR1 is LGHNA and CDR2 is YSLEER. In DNA, the CDR3 is TGCGCCAGCAGCCAACAAATCGGGCTAAATCAGCCCCAGCATTTT. Amino acids: CASSQQIGLNQPQHF.

This chain connects TRBV5-6 to TRBJ2-1; D gene ambiguous. The CDR3 is made up of 17 amino acids. Germline V lookup: CDR1 SGHDT, CDR2 YYEEEE. V gave up 5 bases and J gave up 2 bases, with 20 bases separating them. CDR3 sequence: CASRVVSLPGPYNEQFF. CDR3 DNA: TGTGCCAGCAGGGTGGTCTCCCTCCCCGGGCCCTACAATGAGCAGTTCTTC.

The chain recombines TRBV3-1 with TRBJ2-7, with TRBD1 identical over 10 bases. The CDR3 is 18 amino acids. V was clipped by 5 bases and J by 3 bases; unmatched bases: 16. Germline CDR1 is LGHDT and CDR2 is YNNKEL (reference sequence). CDR3 loop: CASSKAFTGDRGSYEQYF. CDR3 bases: TGTGCCAGCAGCAAAGCGTTTACTGGGGACAGGGGTAGCTACGAGCAGTACTTC.

The J gene is TRBJ2-1, the V gene TRBV29-1; TRBD2 matches at 12 bases. V lost 7 bases and J lost 6; bases outside the gene matches: 7. CDR1 and CDR2 (germline): SQVTM, ANQGSEA. The CDR3 spans 14 residues. The CDR3 nucleotides read TGCAGCGCCCTAGCGGGGGGGCCTATCAATGAGCAGTTCTTC. It encodes CSALAGGPINEQFF.

The chain uses TRBV20-1 and TRBJ2-3; a possible D gene is TRBD1 (5 bases). The CDR3 spans 13 residues. Germline loops: CDR1 DFQATT, CDR2 SNEGSKA (reference sequence). V lost 7 bases to trimming and J lost 4 bases, with 15 bases between them. In nucleotides, the CDR3 is TGCAGTGGGCTAGGGGATCGACCAGATACGCAGTATTTT. It codes for CSGLGDRPDTQYF.

This chain connects TRBV12-3 or TRBV12-4 to TRBJ1-1, with TRBD1 as a possible D gene (6 bases). This CDR3 region has 13 residues. V was cut by 2 bases and J by 10 bases, with 14 bases left in between. The CDR3 DNA is TGTGCCAGCAGTTTACGGGGGGCTCTTTCAGCTTTCTTT. It specifies CASSLRGALSAFF.

V and J are TRBV6-1 and TRBJ2-7, with TRBD1 matching 8 bases. V lost 6 bases and J lost 3; bases outside the gene matches: 10. The CDR3 length is 15 residues. From germline, CDR1 is MNHNS and CDR2 SASEGT. This CDR3 is CASSPTGARFYEQYF. The CDR3 DNA follows: TGTGCCAGCAGCCCGACAGGGGCCAGGTTCTACGAGCAGTACTTC.

This clonotype was seen more than once but under ten times. The chain is built from TRBV6-5 and TRBJ1-5; D is unclear. V gave up 2 bases and J gave up 5 bases, with 7 bases separating them. Per the germline V gene, CDR1 is MNHEY and CDR2 is SVGAGI. This CDR3 has 13 residues. CDR3 loop: CASSYTKDQPQHF. The DNA of the CDR3 is TGTGCCAGCAGTTACACAAAAGATCAGCCCCAGCATTTT.

The chain combines TRBV20-1 with TRBJ1-6; the match to TRBD1 covers 7 bases. Germline CDR1 reads DFQATT; CDR2 reads SNEGSKA (reference sequence). The length of the CDR3 is 14 residues. With 6 bases clipped from V and 6 bases from J, the junction kept 8 bases outside the gene matches. This chain's CDR3 is CSATHAGGNSPLHF. Written as DNA, the CDR3 is TGCAGTGCCACCCACGCAGGGGGTAATTCACCCCTCCACTTT.

This chain links TRBV7-9 with TRBJ2-3, with 8 nucleotides matching TRBD2. This CDR3 is built from 16 residues. Per the germline V gene, CDR1 is SEHNR and CDR2 is FQNEAQ (reference sequence). The ends lost 2 bases at V and 2 bases at J; junction bases unmatched: 6. The CDR3 reads CASSLFTGGYTDTQYF. The CDR3, as DNA: TGTGCCAGCAGCTTATTTACGGGGGGGTACACAGATACGCAGTATTTT.

This chain joins TRBV5-1 and TRBJ2-7; 12 positions match TRBD1. This CDR3 contains 19 residues. Per the germline V gene, CDR1 is SGHRS and CDR2 is YFSETQ. V trimming: 4 bases; J trimming: 2 bases; junction bases outside the gene matches: 16. The CDR3 loop is CASSRLQPGTGGYTYEQYF. The CDR3 DNA is TGCGCCAGCAGCCGTTTACAACCCGGGACAGGGGGCTATACCTACGAGCAGTACTTC. Using reference TRBV5-1 and TRBJ2-7 for the parts outside the CDR3, the full variable domain is KAGVTQTPRYLIKTRGQQVTLSCSPISGHRSVSWYQQTPGQGLQFLFEYFSETQRNKGNFPGRFSGRQFSNSRSEMNVSTLELGDSALYLCASSRLQPGTGGYTYEQYFGPGTRLTVT.

The chain employs TRBV9 and TRBJ2-1; D not resolved. Germline CDR1 SGDLS, CDR2 YYNGEE. This CDR3 comprises 16 residues. V dropped 4 bases and J dropped 2 bases, with 16 bases sitting between them. The CDR3 bases are TGTGCCAGCAGCCAGGATGTGGGATCCCCCTACAATGAGCAGTTCTTC. Amino acid sequence: CASSQDVGSPYNEQFF.

V usage is TRBV2 and J usage is TRBJ2-1; the D is unclear. The CDR3 is 13 amino acids. V was clipped by 8 bases and J by 8 bases, with 16 bases between them. The germline V gene encodes CDR1 SNHLY and CDR2 FYNNEI. CDR3 loop: CASSTRRIDEQFF. CDR3 coding DNA: TGTGCCAGCTCGACACGCCGGATCGATGAGCAGTTCTTC.

This clonotype was picked up many times. V gene TRBV6-5 combines with J gene TRBJ2-2; no reliable D call. The CDR3 sequence is 13 residues long. V gave up 0 bases and J gave up 8 bases, with 7 bases separating them. Per germline, CDR1 MNHEY and CDR2 SVGAGI. CDR3 in amino acids: CASSYSNTGELFF. CDR3 bases: TGTGCCAGCAGTTACTCGAATACGGGGGAGCTGTTTTTT.

Only a few counts were recorded for this clonotype. V usage is TRBV20-1 and J usage is TRBJ2-7; 11 bases line up with TRBD2. The CDR3 has 15 residues. Per the germline V gene, CDR1 is DFQATT and CDR2 is SNEGSKA (reference sequence). Trimming removed 3 bases from V and 5 bases from J; junction bases left unmatched: 9. The CDR3: CSARGLAVGFNEQYF. CDR3 in DNA: TGCAGTGCTAGGGGACTAGCGGTTGGTTTTAACGAGCAGTACTTC.

V usage is TRBV19 and J usage is TRBJ2-7; possibly TRBD1 or TRBD2 for D (5 bases each). Trimming left V 6 bases short and J 5 bases short, with 20 bases between. The CDR3 is 15 residues long. In germline, CDR1 is LNHDA, CDR2 SQIVND (reference sequence). The DNA of the CDR3 is TGTGCCAGTAGACTCGGCTTGGGGGATCAGCACGAGCAGTACTTC. Translated, it gives CASRLGLGDQHEQYF.

The chain couples TRBV14 to TRBJ1-1, with D possibly TRBD1 on 6 matching bases. The CDR3 loop spans 16 amino acids. Germline values: CDR1 SGHDN, CDR2 FVKESK. Between the trimmed V and J ends, which lost 3 bases and 5 bases, there was a span of 19 bases. The CDR3 nucleotides read TGTGCCAGCAGCCACCTCAACAGGGTCCAGGGGACTGAAGCTTTCTTT. As protein: CASSHLNRVQGTEAFF.

The chain recombines TRBV12-3 or TRBV12-4 with TRBJ2-3; tentative D call: TRBD1 (6 bases). The CDR3 extends over 14 amino acids. Trimming pared 5 bases from V and 4 bases from J, leaving 13 bases between. Here the CDR3 reads CASSAQGFADTQYF. CDR3 bases: TGTGCCAGCAGTGCGCAGGGGTTCGCAGATACGCAGTATTTT.

The V call is TRBV20-1, the J call TRBJ2-7, with D perhaps being TRBD1 or TRBD2 (7 bases each). Deletions cut 1 base from V and 6 bases from J, with 13 bases between. Germline V gene data show CDR1 as DFQATT and CDR2 as SNEGSKA (reference sequence). CDR3 length: 13 residues. The chain's CDR3 is CSARGPGGGEQYF. The CDR3 coding sequence is TGCAGTGCTAGAGGTCCAGGGGGGGGCGAGCAGTACTTC.

The chain combines TRBV18 with TRBJ2-7, with TRBD2 matching 8 bases. Trimming cost V 3 bases and J 4 bases; bases outside gene matches: 5. The CDR3 length is 14 residues. CDR1 is KGHSH, CDR2 LQKENI, per germline. This CDR3 is CASSPLSGAYEQYF. The CDR3 coding sequence is TGTGCCAGCTCACCTCTTAGCGGGGCATACGAGCAGTACTTC.